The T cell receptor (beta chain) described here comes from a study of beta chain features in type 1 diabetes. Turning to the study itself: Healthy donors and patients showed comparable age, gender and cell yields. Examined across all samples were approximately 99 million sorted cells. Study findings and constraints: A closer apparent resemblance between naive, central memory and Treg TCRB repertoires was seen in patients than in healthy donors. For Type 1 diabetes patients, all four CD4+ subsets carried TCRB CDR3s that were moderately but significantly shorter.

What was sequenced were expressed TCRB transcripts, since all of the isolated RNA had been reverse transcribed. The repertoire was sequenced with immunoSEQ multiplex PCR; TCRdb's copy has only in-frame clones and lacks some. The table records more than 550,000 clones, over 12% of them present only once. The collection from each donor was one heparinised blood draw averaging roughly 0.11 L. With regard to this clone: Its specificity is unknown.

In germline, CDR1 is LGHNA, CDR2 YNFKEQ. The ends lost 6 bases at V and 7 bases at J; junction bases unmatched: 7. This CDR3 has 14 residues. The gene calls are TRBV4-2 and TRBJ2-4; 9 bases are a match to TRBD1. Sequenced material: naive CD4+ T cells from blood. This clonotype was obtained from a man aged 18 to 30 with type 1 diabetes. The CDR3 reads CASRGNRGQNIQYF. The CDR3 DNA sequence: TGTGCCAGCAGAGGGAACAGGGGGCAGAACATTCAGTACTTC.